This paragraph reports one T cell receptor beta chain. This entry belongs to a study of technical replicates of blood from a few donors. Clones were read by immunoSEQ multiplex PCR, and TCRdb kept only the in-frame ones, dropping some. The data show around 58,000 clones, with roughly 86% seen just once and 5.1% held by the top ten. The germline V gene encodes CDR1 SGHTA and CDR2 FQGNSA. This CDR3 has 15 amino acids. V lost 5 bases, J lost 7 bases, and 17 bases lay in between. This chain uses TRBV7-2 with TRBJ1-4; a possible D gene is TRBD1 (6 bases). The sequenced sample consisted of PBMCs. This receptor was obtained from a human donor in good health. Some clones in this sample may be carry-over from other donors' samples. The CDR3 here is CASSRDWGGGEKLFF. CDR3 nucleotide sequence: TGTGCCAGCAGCCGGGACTGGGGAGGGGGTGAAAAACTGTTTTTT.